These 18 T cell receptor beta chains came from one sample sequenced in a study of blood T cell repertoires in COVID-19. This table comes from immunoSEQ multiplex PCR, and its TCRdb copy is limited to in-frame clones, with some not included. The sample contains hundreds of thousands of clones, 85% of which appear only once. Sample: peripheral blood. These receptors came from a woman aged 50 to 60 with active or convalescent COVID-19.

The chain recombines TRBV7-2 with TRBJ1-5; no firm D call. Germline CDR1 reads SGHTA; CDR2 reads FQGNSA. This CDR3 region has 14 residues. The V gene lost 3 bases and the J gene lost 4 bases, with 10 bases spanning the gap. The CDR3 region has the DNA TGTGCCAGCAGCTTTTGGGCTGGGAATCAGCCCCAGCATTTT. Amino acid sequence: CASSFWAGNQPQHF.

On this clone: The junction and the germline gene differ at one end; a read error may be behind it. V is TRBV28 and J is TRBJ1-3; possible D gene TRBD1, 6 bases. Germline V lookup: CDR1 MDHEN, CDR2 SYDVKM. There are 17 residues in the CDR3. The CDR3 loop reads CASTLGPSGTTGNTIYF. The CDR3 DNA sequence: TGTGCCAGCACTTTAGGCCCCTCGGGGACAACCGGAAACACCATATATTTT.

Only a few counts were recorded for this clone. The rearrangement joins TRBV5-3 to TRBJ2-7; D is possibly TRBD2 (5 bases). TRBV5-3 is an open reading frame whose function is uncertain. Trimming shortened V by 5 bases and J by 6 bases, and 18 bases separated the two germline ends. The CDR3 loop spans 14 amino acids. The CDR3 DNA follows: TGTGCCAGAAGTCACGTCAAGGACTTTTCCGAGCAGTACTTC. Its protein is CARSHVKDFSEQYF.

V is TRBV18 and J is TRBJ2-7; 11 bases align to TRBD2. Germline loops: CDR1 KGHSH, CDR2 LQKENI. The CDR3 has 17 amino acids. J lost 2 bases, V lost 3 bases, and 9 bases had no gene match. CDR3 in DNA: TGTGCCAGCTCACCCGGCCATAGCGGGAGGGTCGCCTACGAGCAGTACTTC. It translates to CASSPGHSGRVAYEQYF.

The chain recombines TRBV2 with TRBJ1-2; 7 nucleotides match TRBD1. The J segment lost 4 bases and the V segment lost 0 bases, leaving 5 bases of the junction unmatched. The CDR3 loop spans 15 amino acids. Germline CDR1 reads SNHLY; CDR2 reads FYNNEI. CDR3 residues: CASSEALGTVYGYTF. DNA for the CDR3: TGTGCCAGCAGTGAAGCTTTAGGGACAGTCTATGGCTACACCTTC.

V usage is TRBV3-1 (or the pseudogene TRBV3-2) and J usage is TRBJ2-3; 9 bases map to TRBD2. CDR3 length: 15 residues. The trim removed 1 base at V and 6 bases at J, leaving 5 bases unmatched. CDR1 is LGHDT and CDR2 is YNNKEL in the germline V gene (reference sequence). The CDR3 sequence: CASSQVAGGIDTQYF. CDR3 nucleotide sequence: TGTGCCAGCAGCCAAGTGGCGGGAGGGATTGATACGCAGTATTTT.

This chain connects TRBV28 to TRBJ1-5, with D unclear. This CDR3 has 12 residues. Germline V gene lookup returns CDR1 MDHEN and CDR2 SYDVKM. The V end was cut by 6 bases, the J end by 6 bases, with 9 bases between. CDR3 nucleotide sequence: TGTGCCAGCAGCGGGAGAGGTCAGCCCCAGCATTTT. Translation gives CASSGRGQPQHF.

DNA of the CDR3: TGTGCCAGCAGGGGAATGAGCGGTGAGCAGTTCTTC. It codes for CASRGMSGEQFF. J is TRBJ2-1 and V is TRBV7-6; perhaps TRBD2 as D (5 bases). Trimming left V 6 bases short and J 9 bases short, with 12 bases between. This CDR3 is built from 12 residues. Germline V lookup: CDR1 SGHVS, CDR2 FNYEAQ.

V usage is TRBV4-1 and J usage is TRBJ1-1; perhaps TRBD1 as D (6 bases). Deletions cut 0 bases from V and 1 base from J, with 12 bases between. The CDR3 is 16 residues long. From germline, CDR1 is MGHRA and CDR2 YSYEKL. The DNA for the CDR3 is TGCGCCAGCAGCCAAGAAGGCGGACAGCCGAACACTGAAGCTTTCTTT. Its protein product is CASSQEGGQPNTEAFF.

The chain carries TRBV5-8 and TRBJ1-2, with D perhaps matching TRBD1 (6 bases). The CDR3 has 11 residues. The ends were cut back, 2 bases at V and 7 bases at J, with 6 bases in the middle. The germline V gene has CDR1 SGHTS and CDR2 YDEGEE. The CDR3 loop reads CASSFRGGYTF. DNA for the CDR3: TGTGCCAGCAGCTTCAGGGGTGGCTACACCTTC.

This chain joins TRBV29-1 and TRBJ1-1; no definite D call. The V gene's germline CDR1 is SQVTM and CDR2 ANQGSEA. This CDR3 comprises 13 residues. V was trimmed by 5 bases and J by 2 bases, leaving 12 bases between them. The CDR3 DNA sequence: TGCAGCGTTAGGGAGTTGCCTAACACTGAAGCTTTCTTT. It encodes CSVRELPNTEAFF.

The chain links TRBV9 to TRBJ2-7; a weak D match, TRBD2 (5 bases). The germline CDR1 and CDR2 sequences are SGDLS and YYNGEE. CDR3 length equals 14 residues. V lost 0 bases and J lost 6, with 13 bases in between. The CDR3 DNA reads as TGTGCCAGCAGCGTAGGTGAGGGTCCATTCGAGCAGTACTTC. It codes for CASSVGEGPFEQYF.

The genes are TRBV29-1 and TRBJ1-2; a possible D gene is TRBD1 (6 bases). Per the germline V gene, CDR1 is SQVTM and CDR2 is ANQGSEA. CDR3 length: 16 residues. The V gene lost 7 bases and the J gene lost 2 bases, with 23 bases spanning the gap. The CDR3 sequence is CSASTPGHMRNYGYTF. In DNA form, the CDR3 reads TGCAGCGCTTCTACCCCGGGACATATGCGCAACTATGGCTACACCTTC.

V usage is TRBV7-3 and J usage is TRBJ1-6, with no clear D. Germline CDR1 SGHTA, CDR2 FQGTGA. With 2 bases removed from V and 7 bases from J, the gap between germline ends came to 9 bases. The CDR3 totals 14 residues. The CDR3 is CASSLAGWNSPLHF. The CDR3 nucleotides are TGTGCCAGCAGCTTAGCCGGGTGGAATTCACCCCTCCACTTT.

J is TRBJ2-7 and V is TRBV6-5, with 9 positions matching TRBD1. CDR3 size: 16 residues. Germline-derived CDR1 and CDR2 are MNHEY and SVGAGI. J gave up 6 bases and V 0 bases, and 9 bases lay outside the gene matches. CDR3 sequence (DNA): TGTGCCAGCAGTTACTCGCTGTGGGGACAGGGAGTCGAGCAGTACTTC. This gives the protein CASSYSLWGQGVEQYF.

This chain links TRBV3-1 (or the pseudogene TRBV3-2) with TRBJ2-1; 8 bases agree with TRBD2. Trimming removed 7 bases from V and 5 bases from J; junction bases left unmatched: 4. Germline V gene sequence: CDR1 LGHDT, CDR2 YNNKEL (reference sequence). The CDR3 has 13 residues. The CDR3 loop is CASTLAANNEQFF. CDR3 DNA sequence: TGTGCCAGCACACTAGCGGCCAACAATGAGCAGTTCTTC.

This clone was counted once. This chain connects TRBV5-5 to TRBJ1-1; D call uncertain. The CDR3 covers 13 residues. Germline V gene data show CDR1 as SGHKS and CDR2 as YYEKEE (reference sequence). Trimming took off 2 bases at V and 4 bases at J, with 9 bases between the two ends. Here the CDR3 DNA reads TGTGCCAGCAGCTTCTACCCGGGCACTGAAGCTTTCTTT. Translation gives CASSFYPGTEAFF.

The chain combines TRBV5-1 with TRBJ2-1; TRBD2 agrees at 13 bases. Germline lookup yields CDR1 SGHRS and CDR2 YFSETQ. The CDR3 sequence is 18 residues long. V was pared by 4 bases and J by 6 bases, with 13 bases of the junction left unmatched. CDR3 in amino acids: CASSAWTSGSSTVNEQFF. CDR3 in DNA: TGCGCCAGCAGCGCCTGGACTAGCGGGAGTAGTACAGTCAATGAGCAGTTCTTC.